This T cell receptor beta chain is drawn from a study of cytomegalovirus exposure and HLA in healthy donors. Study-wide results and limits: Reports state that TCR beta sequences accurately predicted most subjects' HLA-A and HLA-B alleles. The authors later linked a missense DCLRE1C variant to TCR beta V- and J-gene trimming.

Vbeta (60) and Jbeta (13) primers were used in the PCR. Sequencing used immunoSEQ multiplex PCR; TCRdb keeps in-frame clones, though not all of them. The sample records about 170,000 clones, around two thirds being singletons. Each donor's status was that of a healthy bone marrow donor. Donors sampled were nominally healthy, though unrecorded immune exposures were likely. This clone was detected only a few times. Its antigen is still unknown. Trimming removed 0 bases at V and 10 bases at J, with 9 bases between. Germline CDR1 reads LNHDA; CDR2 reads SQIVND (reference sequence). CDR3 length equals 12 residues.

This chain joins TRBV19 and TRBJ1-2; D is ambiguous. The TCR sequence derives from a middle-aged man in good health and CMV-seronegative. Sequencing was carried out using PBMCs. The CDR3 nucleotides read TGTGCCAGTAGTATAGAGAGAGTTTCCTACACCTTC. Protein sequence: CASSIERVSYTF.